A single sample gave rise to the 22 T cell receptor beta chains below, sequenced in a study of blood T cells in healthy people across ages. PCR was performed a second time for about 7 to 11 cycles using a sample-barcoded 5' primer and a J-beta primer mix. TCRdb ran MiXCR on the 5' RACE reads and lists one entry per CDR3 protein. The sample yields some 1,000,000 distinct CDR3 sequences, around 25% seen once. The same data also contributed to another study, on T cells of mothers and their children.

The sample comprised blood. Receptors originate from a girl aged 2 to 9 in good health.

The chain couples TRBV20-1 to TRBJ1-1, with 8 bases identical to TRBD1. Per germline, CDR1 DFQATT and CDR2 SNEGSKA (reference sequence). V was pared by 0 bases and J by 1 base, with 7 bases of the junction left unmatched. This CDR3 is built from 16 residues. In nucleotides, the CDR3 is TGCAGTGCTAGAGATCCGACAGGGGCCCCGAACACTGAAGCTTTCTTT. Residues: CSARDPTGAPNTEAFF.

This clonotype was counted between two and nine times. CDR3 nucleotides: TGCGCCAGCAGCCAAGATTTATACGAGCAGTTCTTC. Translating it yields CASSQDLYEQFF. This chain uses TRBV4-1 with TRBJ2-5; D call uncertain. The J call is uncertain, as TRBJ2-1 better fits the DNA end. Germline V gene data show CDR1 as MGHRA and CDR2 as YSYEKL. The CDR3 is made up of 12 amino acids.

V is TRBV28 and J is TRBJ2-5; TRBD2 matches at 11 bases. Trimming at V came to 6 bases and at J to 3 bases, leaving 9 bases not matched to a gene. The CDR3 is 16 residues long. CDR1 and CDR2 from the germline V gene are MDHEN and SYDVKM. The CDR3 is CASSRRPGLAEETQYF. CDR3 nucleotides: TGTGCCAGCAGCCGAAGGCCGGGACTAGCGGAAGAGACCCAGTACTTC.

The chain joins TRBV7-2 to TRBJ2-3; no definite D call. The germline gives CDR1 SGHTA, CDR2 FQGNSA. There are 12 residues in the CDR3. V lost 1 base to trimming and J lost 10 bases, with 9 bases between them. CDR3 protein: CASSLEGSSQYF. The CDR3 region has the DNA TGTGCCAGCAGCTTAGAGGGTAGCTCGCAGTATTTT.

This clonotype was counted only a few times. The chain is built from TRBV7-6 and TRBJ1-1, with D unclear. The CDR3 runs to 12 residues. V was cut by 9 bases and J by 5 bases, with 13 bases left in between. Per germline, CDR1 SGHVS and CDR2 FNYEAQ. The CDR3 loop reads CASKGWTTEAFF. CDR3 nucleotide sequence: TGTGCCAGTAAAGGGTGGACGACTGAAGCTTTCTTT.

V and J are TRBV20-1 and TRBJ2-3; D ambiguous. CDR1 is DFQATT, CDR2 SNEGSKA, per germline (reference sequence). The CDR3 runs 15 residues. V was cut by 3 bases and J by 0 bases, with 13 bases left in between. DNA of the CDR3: TGCAGTGCTAGTACTCTATCGACTAGCACAGATACGCAGTATTTT. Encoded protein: CSASTLSTSTDTQYF.

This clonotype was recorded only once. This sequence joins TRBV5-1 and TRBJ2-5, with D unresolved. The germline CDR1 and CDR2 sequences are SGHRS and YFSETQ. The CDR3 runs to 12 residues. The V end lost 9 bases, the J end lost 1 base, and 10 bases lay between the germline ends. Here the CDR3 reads CATGQPQETQYF. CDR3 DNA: TGCGCCACCGGGCAGCCCCAAGAGACCCAGTACTTC.

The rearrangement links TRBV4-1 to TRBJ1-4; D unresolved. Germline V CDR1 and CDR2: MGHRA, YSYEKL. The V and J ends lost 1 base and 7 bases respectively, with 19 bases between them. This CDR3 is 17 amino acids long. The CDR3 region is CASSQGQLGSYGEKLFF. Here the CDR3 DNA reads TGCGCCAGCAGCCAAGGTCAGCTAGGCTCGTATGGTGAAAAACTGTTTTTT.

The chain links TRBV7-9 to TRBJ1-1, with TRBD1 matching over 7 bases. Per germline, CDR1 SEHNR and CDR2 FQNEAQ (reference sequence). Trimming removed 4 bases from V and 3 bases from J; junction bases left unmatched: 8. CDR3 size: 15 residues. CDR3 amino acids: CASSSVTGADTEAFF. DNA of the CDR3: TGTGCCAGCAGCTCCGTTACAGGGGCGGACACTGAAGCTTTCTTT.

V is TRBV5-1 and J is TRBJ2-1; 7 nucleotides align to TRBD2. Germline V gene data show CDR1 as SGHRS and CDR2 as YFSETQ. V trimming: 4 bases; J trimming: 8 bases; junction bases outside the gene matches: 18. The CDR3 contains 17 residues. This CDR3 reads CASSPTGSGGRGDEQFF. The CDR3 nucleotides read TGCGCCAGCAGCCCAACGGGGTCTGGCGGGAGAGGGGATGAGCAGTTCTTC.

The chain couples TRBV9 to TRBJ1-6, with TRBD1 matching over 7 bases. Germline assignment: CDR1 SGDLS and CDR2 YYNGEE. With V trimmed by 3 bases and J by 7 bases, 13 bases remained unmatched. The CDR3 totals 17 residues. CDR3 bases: TGTGCCAGCAGCGAGGGGAGGGGGCGCAGAGAGAATTCACCCCTCCACTTT. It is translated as CASSEGRGRRENSPLHF.

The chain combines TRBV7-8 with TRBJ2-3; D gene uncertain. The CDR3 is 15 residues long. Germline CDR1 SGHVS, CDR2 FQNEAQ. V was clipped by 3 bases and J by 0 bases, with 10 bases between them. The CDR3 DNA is TGTGCCAGCAGCTTGCTCCTGGGGAGCACAGATACGCAGTATTTT. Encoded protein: CASSLLLGSTDTQYF.

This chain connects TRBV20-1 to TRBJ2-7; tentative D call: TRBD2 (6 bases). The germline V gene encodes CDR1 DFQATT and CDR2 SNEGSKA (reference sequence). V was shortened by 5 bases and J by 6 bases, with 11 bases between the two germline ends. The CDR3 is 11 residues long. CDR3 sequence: CSAVRDSEQYF. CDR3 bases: TGCAGTGCTGTCAGGGACTCCGAGCAGTACTTC.

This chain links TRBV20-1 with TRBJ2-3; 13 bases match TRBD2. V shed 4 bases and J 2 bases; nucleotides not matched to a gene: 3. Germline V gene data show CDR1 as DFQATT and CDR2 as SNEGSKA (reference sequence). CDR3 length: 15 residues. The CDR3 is CSATGTSGTTDTQYF. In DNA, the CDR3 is TGCAGTGCTACCGGGACTAGCGGGACCACAGATACGCAGTATTTT.

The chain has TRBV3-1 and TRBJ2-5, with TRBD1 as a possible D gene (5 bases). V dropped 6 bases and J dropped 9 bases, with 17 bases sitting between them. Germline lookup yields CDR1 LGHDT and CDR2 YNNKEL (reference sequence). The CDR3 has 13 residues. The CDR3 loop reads CASSPDFEGAQYF. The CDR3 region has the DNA TGTGCCAGCAGTCCCGACTTTGAAGGGGCCCAGTACTTC.

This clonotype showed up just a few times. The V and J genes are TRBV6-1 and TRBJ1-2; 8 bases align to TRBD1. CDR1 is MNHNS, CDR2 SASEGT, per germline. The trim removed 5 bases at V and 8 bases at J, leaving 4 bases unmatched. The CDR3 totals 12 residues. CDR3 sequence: CASSTDRAGYTF. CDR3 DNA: TGTGCCAGCAGTACGGACAGGGCGGGCTACACCTTC.

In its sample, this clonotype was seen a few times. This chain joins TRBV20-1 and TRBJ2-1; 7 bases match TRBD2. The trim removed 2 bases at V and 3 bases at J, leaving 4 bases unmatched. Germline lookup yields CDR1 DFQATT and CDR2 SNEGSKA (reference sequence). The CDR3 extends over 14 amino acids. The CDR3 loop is CSARSLADYNEQFF. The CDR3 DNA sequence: TGCAGTGCTAGAAGTCTAGCGGACTACAATGAGCAGTTCTTC.

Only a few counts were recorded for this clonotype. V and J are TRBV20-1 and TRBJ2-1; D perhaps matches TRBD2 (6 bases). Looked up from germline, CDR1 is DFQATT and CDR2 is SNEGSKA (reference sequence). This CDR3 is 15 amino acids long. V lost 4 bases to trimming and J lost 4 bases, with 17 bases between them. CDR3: CSATPLGTQYNEQFF. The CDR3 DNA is TGCAGTGCTACCCCGCTGGGGACTCAATACAATGAGCAGTTCTTC.

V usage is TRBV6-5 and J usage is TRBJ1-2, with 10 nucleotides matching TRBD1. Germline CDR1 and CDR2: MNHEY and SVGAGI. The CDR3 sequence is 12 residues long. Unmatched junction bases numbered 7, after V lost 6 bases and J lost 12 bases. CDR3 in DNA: TGTGCCAGCAGGGGACAGGGGAAAGGCGACACCTTC. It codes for CASRGQGKGDTF.

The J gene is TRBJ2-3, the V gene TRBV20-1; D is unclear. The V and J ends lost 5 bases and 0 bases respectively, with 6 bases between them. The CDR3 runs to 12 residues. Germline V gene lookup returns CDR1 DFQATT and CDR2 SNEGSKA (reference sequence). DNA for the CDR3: TGCAGTGCTCGCTCTAGCACAGATACGCAGTATTTT. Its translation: CSARSSTDTQYF.

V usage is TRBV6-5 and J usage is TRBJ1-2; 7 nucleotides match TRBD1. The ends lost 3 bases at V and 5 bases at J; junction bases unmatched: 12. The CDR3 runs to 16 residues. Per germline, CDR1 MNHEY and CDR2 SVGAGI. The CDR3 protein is CASSYGLQGREYGYTF. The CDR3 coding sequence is TGTGCCAGCAGTTATGGCCTACAGGGGAGGGAATATGGCTACACCTTC.

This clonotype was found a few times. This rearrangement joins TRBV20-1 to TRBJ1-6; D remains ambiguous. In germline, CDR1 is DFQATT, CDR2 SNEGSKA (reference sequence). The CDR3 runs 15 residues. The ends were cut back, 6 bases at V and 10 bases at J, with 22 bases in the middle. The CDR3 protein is CSAASGGNFGSPLHF. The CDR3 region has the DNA TGCAGTGCAGCGTCGGGAGGAAATTTTGGGTCACCCCTCCACTTT.